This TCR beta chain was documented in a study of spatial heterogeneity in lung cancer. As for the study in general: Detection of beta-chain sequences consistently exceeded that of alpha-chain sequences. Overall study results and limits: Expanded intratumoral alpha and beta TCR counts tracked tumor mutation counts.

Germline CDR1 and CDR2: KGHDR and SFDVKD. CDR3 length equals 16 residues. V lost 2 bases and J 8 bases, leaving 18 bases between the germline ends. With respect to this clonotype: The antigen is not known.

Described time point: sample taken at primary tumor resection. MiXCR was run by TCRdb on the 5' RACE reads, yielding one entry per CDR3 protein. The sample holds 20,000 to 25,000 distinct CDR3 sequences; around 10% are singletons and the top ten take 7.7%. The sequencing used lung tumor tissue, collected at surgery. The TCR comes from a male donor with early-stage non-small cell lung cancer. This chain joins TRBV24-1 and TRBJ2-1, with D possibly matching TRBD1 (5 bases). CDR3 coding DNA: TGTGCCACCAGTGATTGGAGAGGACCCCTAGGGGATGAGCAGTTCTTC. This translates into CATSDWRGPLGDEQFF.